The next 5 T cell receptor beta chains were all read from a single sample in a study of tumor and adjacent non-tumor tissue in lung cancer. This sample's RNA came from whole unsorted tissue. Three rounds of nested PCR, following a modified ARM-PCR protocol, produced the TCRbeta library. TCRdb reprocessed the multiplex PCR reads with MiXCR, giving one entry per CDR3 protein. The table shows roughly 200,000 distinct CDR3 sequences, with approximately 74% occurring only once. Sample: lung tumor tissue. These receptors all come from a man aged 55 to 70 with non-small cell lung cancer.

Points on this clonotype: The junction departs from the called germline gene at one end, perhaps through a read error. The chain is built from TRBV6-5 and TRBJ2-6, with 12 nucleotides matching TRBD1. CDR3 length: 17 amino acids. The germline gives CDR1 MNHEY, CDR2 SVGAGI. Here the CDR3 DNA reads TGCACCAGCAGTTTCGGGACAGGGGGCTCTGGGGCCAACGTCTTGACTTTC. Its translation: CTSSFGTGGSGANVLTF.

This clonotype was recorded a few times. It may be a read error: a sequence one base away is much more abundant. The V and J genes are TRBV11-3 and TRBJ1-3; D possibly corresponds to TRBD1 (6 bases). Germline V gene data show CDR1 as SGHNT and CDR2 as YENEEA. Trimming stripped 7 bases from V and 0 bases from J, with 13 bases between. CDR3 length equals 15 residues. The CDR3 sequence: CASNVTGISGNTIYF. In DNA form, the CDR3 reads TGTGCCAGCAACGTTACAGGGATCTCTGGAAACACCATATATTTT.

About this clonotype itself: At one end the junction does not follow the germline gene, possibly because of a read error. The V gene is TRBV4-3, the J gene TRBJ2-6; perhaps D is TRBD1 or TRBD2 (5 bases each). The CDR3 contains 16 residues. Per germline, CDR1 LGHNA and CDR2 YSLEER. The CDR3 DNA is TGCGCCTGCAGCCAAGAGGCGGTGTCCGGGGCCAACGTCCTGATTTTC. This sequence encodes CACSQEAVSGANVLIF.

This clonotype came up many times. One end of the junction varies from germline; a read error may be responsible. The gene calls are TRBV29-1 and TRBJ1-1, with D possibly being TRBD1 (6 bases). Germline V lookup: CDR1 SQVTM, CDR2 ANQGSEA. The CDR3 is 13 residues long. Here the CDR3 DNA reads TGCAGCGCTGAACAGGGCCCCAACACTGAAGCTTTCTTT. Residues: CSAEQGPNTEAFF.

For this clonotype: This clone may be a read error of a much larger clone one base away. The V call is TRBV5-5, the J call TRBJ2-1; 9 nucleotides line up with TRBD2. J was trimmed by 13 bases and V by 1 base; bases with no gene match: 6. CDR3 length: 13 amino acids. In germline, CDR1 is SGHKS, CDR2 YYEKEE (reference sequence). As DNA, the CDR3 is TGTGCCAGCAGCTTGAAGGCTAGCGGGACTCAGTTCTTC. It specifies CASSLKASGTQFF.